The T cell receptor beta chain described here comes from a study of blood T cell repertoires in COVID-19. Study overall: In each case, the material was cDNA or gDNA derived from T cells, B-cell-depleted T cells, or PBMCs.

The CDR3 runs 15 residues. Germline lookup yields CDR1 SQVTM and CDR2 ANQGSEA. With 3 bases clipped from V and 6 bases from J, the junction kept 10 bases outside the gene matches. Data came from immunoSEQ multiplex PCR; TCRdb stores just in-frame clones and leaves some out. The sample consists of 50,000 to 70,000 clones, approximately 90% of them appearing once. The rearrangement joins TRBV29-1 to TRBJ2-1, with 8 bases lining up with TRBD2. The sequence was collected from a woman of 80 years or more with active COVID-19. The material sequenced was peripheral blood. The CDR3 DNA reads as TGCAGCGTTGAGCATCAAGCGGGAGACACCAATGAGCAGTTCTTC. This translates into CSVEHQAGDTNEQFF.